The 10 T cell receptor beta chains presented below share a single source sample, sequenced in a study of blood T cell repertoires in COVID-19 (dated by TCRdb to 2020 to 2022). Library preparation used the immunoSEQ multiplex PCR assay. In TCRdb, the immuneACCESS table is reduced to in-frame sequences with V and J assigned. These tables do not hold every clone; where another copy was compared, an unresolved V gene accounts for under half, and the others remain unexplained. Within this sample are fewer than 350,000 clones, with about 85% of them counted one time only. The ten largest clones represent around 4.2% of the sample. Sequencing input: peripheral blood. The receptors stem from a woman between 45 and 65 years old with active or convalescent COVID-19.

The chain is built from TRBV6-1 and TRBJ1-5, with a weak D call TRBD1 (5 bases). The germline V gene has CDR1 MNHNS and CDR2 SASEGT. The CDR3 length is 13 residues. Trimming removed 2 bases from V and 12 bases from J, with 14 bases in between. The CDR3 nucleotides read TGTGCCAGCAGTGAAAACAGAGACGGGGGCCAGCATTTT. Its protein is CASSENRDGGQHF.

V and J are TRBV30 and TRBJ1-1; D not certain. V lost 3 bases and J 5 bases, leaving 7 bases between the germline ends. The germline gives CDR1 GTSNPN, CDR2 SVGIG (reference sequence). This CDR3 is built from 11 residues. The CDR3 protein is CAWSEWTEAFF. CDR3 sequence (DNA): TGTGCCTGGAGCGAGTGGACTGAAGCTTTCTTT.

The chain recombines TRBV7-8 with TRBJ1-2; 8 nucleotides match TRBD1. V dropped 5 bases and J dropped 3; count of bases not matched to a gene: 5. Looked up from germline, CDR1 is SGHVS and CDR2 is FQNEAQ. The CDR3 spans 14 residues. The CDR3 here is CASSPRTGHYGYTF. The CDR3 nucleotides are TGTGCCAGCAGCCCCCGGACAGGGCACTATGGCTACACCTTC.

This clone came up a few times. This chain connects TRBV27 to TRBJ2-1, with 13 bases that match TRBD2. Germline V CDR1 and CDR2: MNHEY, SMNVEV (reference sequence). The V segment lost 5 bases and the J segment 10 bases; nucleotides outside the gene matches: 26. This CDR3 has 21 residues. CDR3 sequence (DNA): TGTGCCAGCAGTCCAGTGGCCGGACTAGCGGGAGTTAGGGCCCCGAAGGGGGAGCAGTTCTTC. This codes for CASSPVAGLAGVRAPKGEQFF.

This chain connects TRBV2 to TRBJ1-1, with a weak D call TRBD1 (6 bases). Germline CDR1 is SNHLY and CDR2 is FYNNEI. The germline V and J ends were trimmed by 9 bases and 6 bases, with 17 bases remaining between them. The CDR3 consists of 13 residues. The CDR3 loop is CASRGGSASEAFF. As DNA, the CDR3 is TGTGCCAGTAGGGGGGGCTCAGCGTCTGAAGCTTTCTTT.

V usage is TRBV12-5 and J usage is TRBJ2-2; 10 bases agree with TRBD2. Germline trimming cut 2 bases from V and 1 base from J; bases unmatched to any gene: 13. The length of the CDR3 is 20 residues. CDR1 and CDR2 (germline): LGHNT, FRNRAP. The CDR3 DNA follows: TGTGCTAGTGGTTTGATGGCTTTTCGGGGACTAGCGATGAACACCGGGGAGCTGTTTTTT. Translating it yields CASGLMAFRGLAMNTGELFF.

This clone was counted once. The chain couples TRBV7-2 to TRBJ1-5, with D perhaps TRBD1 (5 bases). The CDR3 is 16 amino acids. Trimming removed 1 base at V and 4 bases at J, with 14 bases between. Germline CDR1 is SGHTA and CDR2 is FQGNSA. The CDR3 reads CASSLGGRSPNQPQHF. The CDR3 nucleotides read TGTGCCAGCAGCTTAGGGGGCAGGTCCCCGAATCAGCCCCAGCATTTT. The complete variable domain, with remaining parts taken from reference TRBV7-2 and TRBJ1-5, reads GAGVSQSPSNKVTEKGKDVELRCDPISGHTALYWYRQSLGQGLEFLIYFQGNSAPDKSGLPSDRFSAERTGGSVSTLTIQRTQQEDSAVYLCASSLGGRSPNQPQHFGDGTRLSIL.

The chain has TRBV27 and TRBJ2-7; 9 bases match TRBD1. The V gene end was trimmed by 6 bases and the J gene end by 4 bases; junction bases not matched to a gene: 7. This CDR3 spans 14 amino acids. The germline gives CDR1 MNHEY, CDR2 SMNVEV (reference sequence). The CDR3 sequence is CASRTWDREYEQYF. CDR3 in DNA: TGTGCCAGCAGGACATGGGACAGGGAGTACGAGCAGTACTTC.

The chain combines TRBV29-1 with TRBJ2-4; 8 bases are shared with TRBD1. This CDR3 is 11 amino acids long. Germline lookup yields CDR1 SQVTM and CDR2 ANQGSEA. Trimming at V came to 6 bases and at J to 13 bases, leaving 8 bases not matched to a gene. The CDR3 region is CSVVHRTGQYF. CDR3 in DNA: TGCAGCGTCGTGCACCGGACAGGGCAGTACTTC.

This clone appeared a few times. The rearrangement links TRBV15 to TRBJ1-2; unclear D gene. The V end was cut by 0 bases, the J end by 5 bases, with 10 bases between. CDR3 size: 14 residues. From germline, CDR1 is LNHNV and CDR2 YYDKDF (reference sequence). The CDR3 protein is CATSRDKAGYGYTF. DNA for the CDR3: TGTGCCACCAGCAGAGATAAGGCAGGATATGGCTACACCTTC.